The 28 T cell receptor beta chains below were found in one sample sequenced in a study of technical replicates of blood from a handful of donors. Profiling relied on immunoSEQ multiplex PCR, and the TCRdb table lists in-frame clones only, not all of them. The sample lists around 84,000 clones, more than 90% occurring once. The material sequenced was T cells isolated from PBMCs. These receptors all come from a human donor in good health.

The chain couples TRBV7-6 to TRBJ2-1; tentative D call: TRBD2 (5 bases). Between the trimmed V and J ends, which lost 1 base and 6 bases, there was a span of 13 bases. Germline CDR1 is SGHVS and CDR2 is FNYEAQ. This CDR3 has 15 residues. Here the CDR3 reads CASSLGAREINEQFF. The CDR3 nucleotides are TGTGCCAGCAGCTTAGGGGCTAGGGAGATCAATGAGCAGTTCTTC.

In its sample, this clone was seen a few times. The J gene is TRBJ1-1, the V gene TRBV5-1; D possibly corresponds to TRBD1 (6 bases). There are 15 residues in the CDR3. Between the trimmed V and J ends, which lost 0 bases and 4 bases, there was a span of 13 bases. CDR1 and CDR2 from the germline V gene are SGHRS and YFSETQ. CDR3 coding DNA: TGCGCCAGCAGCTTGGAGTACAGGGAAAGCACTGAAGCTTTCTTT. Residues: CASSLEYRESTEAFF. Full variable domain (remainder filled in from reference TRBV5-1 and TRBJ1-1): KAGVTQTPRYLIKTRGQQVTLSCSPISGHRSVSWYQQTPGQGLQFLFEYFSETQRNKGNFPGRFSGRQFSNSRSEMNVSTLELGDSALYLCASSLEYRESTEAFFGQGTRLTVV.

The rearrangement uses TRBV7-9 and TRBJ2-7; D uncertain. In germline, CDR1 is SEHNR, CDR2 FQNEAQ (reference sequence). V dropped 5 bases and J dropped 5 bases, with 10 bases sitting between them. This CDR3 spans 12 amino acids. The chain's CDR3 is CASSLASHEQYF. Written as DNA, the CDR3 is TGTGCCAGCAGCCTCGCAAGCCACGAGCAGTACTTC.

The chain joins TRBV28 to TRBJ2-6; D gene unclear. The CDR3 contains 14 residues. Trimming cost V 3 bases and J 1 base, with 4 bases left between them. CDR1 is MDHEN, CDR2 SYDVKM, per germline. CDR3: CASSFQSGANVLTF. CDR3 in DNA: TGTGCCAGCAGTTTTCAATCTGGGGCCAACGTCCTGACTTTC.

CDR3 loop: CSVELRTGNTEAFF. CDR3 nucleotide sequence: TGCAGCGTTGAGCTGAGAACAGGGAACACTGAAGCTTTCTTT. V and J are TRBV29-1 and TRBJ1-1, with D possibly matching TRBD1 (5 bases). V was clipped by 3 bases and J by 1 base, with 12 bases between them. Germline loops: CDR1 SQVTM, CDR2 ANQGSEA. This CDR3 spans 14 amino acids.

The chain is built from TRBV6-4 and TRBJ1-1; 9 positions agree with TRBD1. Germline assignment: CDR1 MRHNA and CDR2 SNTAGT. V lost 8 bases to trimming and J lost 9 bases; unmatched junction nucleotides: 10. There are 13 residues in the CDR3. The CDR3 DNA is TGTGCCAGCGAAGACCGGACAGGGGCCCAAGCTTTCTTT. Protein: CASEDRTGAQAFF.

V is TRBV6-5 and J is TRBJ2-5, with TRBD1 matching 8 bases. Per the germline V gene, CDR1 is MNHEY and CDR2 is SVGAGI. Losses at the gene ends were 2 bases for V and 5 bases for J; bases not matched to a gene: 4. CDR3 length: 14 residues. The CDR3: CASSYDRGIETQYF. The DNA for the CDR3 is TGTGCCAGCAGTTACGACAGGGGTATTGAGACCCAGTACTTC.

Written as DNA, the CDR3 is TGCAGCGTTTCGGGACTAGCGGGAGGGACCTACGAGCAGTACTTC. Residues: CSVSGLAGGTYEQYF. The chain employs TRBV29-1 and TRBJ2-7; TRBD2 aligns across 16 bases. Per the germline V gene, CDR1 is SQVTM and CDR2 is ANQGSEA. J gave up 2 bases and V 5 bases, and 3 bases lay outside the gene matches. The CDR3 contains 15 residues.

The CDR3 region has the DNA TGTGCCACCAGCAGACTTCGGACAGGGGTGGATGGCTACACCTTC. It specifies CATSRLRTGVDGYTF. The rearrangement links TRBV15 to TRBJ1-2, with 9 bases that match TRBD1. Germline CDR1 LNHNV, CDR2 YYDKDF (reference sequence). The CDR3 runs to 15 residues. The V segment lost 2 bases and the J segment 6 bases; nucleotides outside the gene matches: 7.

The CDR3 protein is CASRNPGEETQYF. The CDR3 nucleotides read TGCGCCAGCAGAAACCCCGGAGAAGAGACCCAGTACTTC. The chain links TRBV5-1 to TRBJ2-5; D uncertain. Trimming took off 5 bases at V and 3 bases at J, with 11 bases between the two ends. The length of the CDR3 is 13 residues. From germline, CDR1 is SGHRS and CDR2 YFSETQ.

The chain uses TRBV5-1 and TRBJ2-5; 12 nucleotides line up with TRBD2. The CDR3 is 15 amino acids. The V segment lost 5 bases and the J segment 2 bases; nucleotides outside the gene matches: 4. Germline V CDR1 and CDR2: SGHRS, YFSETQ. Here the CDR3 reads CASRASGRDQETQYF. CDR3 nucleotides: TGCGCCAGCAGGGCTAGCGGGAGGGATCAAGAGACCCAGTACTTC.

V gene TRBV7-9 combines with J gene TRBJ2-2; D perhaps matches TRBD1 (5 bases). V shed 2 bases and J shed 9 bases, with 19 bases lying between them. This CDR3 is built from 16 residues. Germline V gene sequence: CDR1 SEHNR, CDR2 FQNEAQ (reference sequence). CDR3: CASSLWIGQGNRELFF. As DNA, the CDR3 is TGTGCCAGCAGCTTATGGATTGGGCAGGGTAACAGGGAGCTGTTTTTT.

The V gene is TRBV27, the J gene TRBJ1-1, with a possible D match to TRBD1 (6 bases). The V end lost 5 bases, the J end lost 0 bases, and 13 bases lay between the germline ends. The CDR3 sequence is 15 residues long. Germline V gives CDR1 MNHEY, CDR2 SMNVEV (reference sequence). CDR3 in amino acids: CASSIRQDMNTEAFF. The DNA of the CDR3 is TGTGCCAGCAGTATACGACAGGACATGAACACTGAAGCTTTCTTT.

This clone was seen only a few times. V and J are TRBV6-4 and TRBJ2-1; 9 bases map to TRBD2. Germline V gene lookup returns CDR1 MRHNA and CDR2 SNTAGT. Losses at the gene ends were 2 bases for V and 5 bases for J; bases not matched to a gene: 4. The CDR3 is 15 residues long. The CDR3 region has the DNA TGTGCCAGCAGTGACGGGCGGGGGGGTCACAATGAGCAGTTCTTC. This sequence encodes CASSDGRGGHNEQFF.

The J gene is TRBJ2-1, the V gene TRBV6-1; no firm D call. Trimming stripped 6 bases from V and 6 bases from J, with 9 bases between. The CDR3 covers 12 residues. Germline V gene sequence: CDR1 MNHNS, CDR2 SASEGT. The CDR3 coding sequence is TGTGCCAGCAGACGAACGGGCAATGAGCAGTTCTTC. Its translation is CASRRTGNEQFF.

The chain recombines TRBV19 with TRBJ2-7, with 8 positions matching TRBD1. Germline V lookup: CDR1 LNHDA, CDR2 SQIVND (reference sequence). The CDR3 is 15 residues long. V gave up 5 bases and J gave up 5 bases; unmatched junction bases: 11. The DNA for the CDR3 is TGTGCCAGTAGTCCTGCGACAGGGGTACTCAACGAGCAGTACTTC. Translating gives CASSPATGVLNEQYF.

The DNA for the CDR3 is TGTGCCAGCAGCCGCGAGGGACAGGGATTTGCTGAAGCTTTCTTT. Translating it yields CASSREGQGFAEAFF. The chain is built from TRBV13 and TRBJ1-1; 9 bases fit TRBD1. CDR1 PRHDT and CDR2 FYEKMQ come from the germline V gene (reference sequence). After removal of 5 bases from V and 6 bases from J, the junction contained 10 bases not matched to a gene. This CDR3 spans 15 amino acids. The full variable domain, its missing parts supplied by reference TRBV13 and TRBJ1-1, is AAGVIQSPRHLIKEKRETATLKCYPIPRHDTVYWYQQGPGQDPQFLISFYEKMQSDKGSIPDRFSAQQFSDYHSELNMSSLELGDSALYFCASSREGQGFAEAFFGQGTRLTVV.

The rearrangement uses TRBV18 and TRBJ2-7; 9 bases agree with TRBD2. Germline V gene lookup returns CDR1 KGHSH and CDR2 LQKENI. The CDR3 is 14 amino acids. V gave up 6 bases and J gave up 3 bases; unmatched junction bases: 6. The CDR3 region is CASSREGLYYEQYF. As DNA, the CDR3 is TGTGCCAGCTCGCGGGAGGGCCTTTACTACGAGCAGTACTTC.

The CDR3 loop is CASSAKLGTAFTGELFF. In nucleotides, the CDR3 is TGTGCCAGCAGCGCGAAACTGGGCACAGCCTTCACCGGGGAGCTGTTTTTT. The chain recombines TRBV9 with TRBJ2-2; unclear D gene. CDR1 and CDR2 (germline): SGDLS, YYNGEE. The CDR3 consists of 17 residues. V lost 3 bases and J 4 bases, leaving 19 bases between the germline ends. Combining the CDR3 with reference TRBV9 and TRBJ2-2 gives the whole variable domain DSGVTQTPKHLITATGQRVTLRCSPRSGDLSVYWYQQSLDQGLQFLIQYYNGEERAKGNILERFSAQQFPDLHSELNLSSLELGDSALYFCASSAKLGTAFTGELFFGEGSRLTVL.

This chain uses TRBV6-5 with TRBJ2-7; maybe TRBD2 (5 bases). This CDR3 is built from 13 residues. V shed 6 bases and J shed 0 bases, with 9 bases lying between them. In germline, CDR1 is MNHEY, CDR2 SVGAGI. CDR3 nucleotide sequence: TGTGCCAGCAGCCCGGGGTTCTCCTACGAGCAGTACTTC. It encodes CASSPGFSYEQYF.

CDR3 sequence reads: CASSLGGPGELFF. CDR3 in DNA: TGTGCCAGCAGCTTAGGGGGGCCCGGGGAGCTGTTTTTT. The chain recombines TRBV11-2 with TRBJ2-2; the D gene is possibly TRBD1 (6 bases). Trimming cost V 1 base and J 6 bases, with 6 bases left between them. The germline gives CDR1 SGHAT, CDR2 FQNNGV. The CDR3 extends over 13 amino acids.

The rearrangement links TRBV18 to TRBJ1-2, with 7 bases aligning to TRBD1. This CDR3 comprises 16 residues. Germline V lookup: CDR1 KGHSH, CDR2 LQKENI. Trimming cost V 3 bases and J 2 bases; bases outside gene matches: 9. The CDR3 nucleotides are TGTGCCAGCTCACCGCTGAAAGGGGGCGCGAACTATGGCTACACCTTC. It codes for CASSPLKGGANYGYTF. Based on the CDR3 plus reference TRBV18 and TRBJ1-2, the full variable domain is NAGVMQNPRHLVRRRGQEARLRCSPMKGHSHVYWYRQLPEEGLKFMVYLQKENIIDESGMPKERFSAEFPKEGPSILRIQQVVRGDSAAYFCASSPLKGGANYGYTFGSGTRLTVV.

CDR3 nucleotide sequence: TGTGCCTGGAGTGGTCTGAACCCTCCACGGGCTTTCTTT. Protein sequence: CAWSGLNPPRAFF. This chain joins TRBV30 and TRBJ1-1; no firm D call. V was trimmed by 1 base and J by 11 bases, leaving 17 bases between them. Germline CDR1 reads GTSNPN; CDR2 reads SVGIG (reference sequence). The CDR3 is 13 residues long.

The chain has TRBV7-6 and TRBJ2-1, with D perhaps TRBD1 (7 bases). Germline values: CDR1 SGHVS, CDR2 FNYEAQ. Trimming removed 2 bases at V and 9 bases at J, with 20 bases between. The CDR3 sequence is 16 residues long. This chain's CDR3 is CASSLHLGTDGSEQFF. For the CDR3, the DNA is TGTGCCAGCAGCTTACATCTGGGGACAGACGGGAGTGAGCAGTTCTTC.

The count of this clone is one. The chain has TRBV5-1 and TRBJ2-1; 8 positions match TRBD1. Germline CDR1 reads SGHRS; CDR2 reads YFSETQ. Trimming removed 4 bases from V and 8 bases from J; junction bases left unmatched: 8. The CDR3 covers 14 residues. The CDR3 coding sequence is TGCGCCAGCAGCGGTAAGCTGACAGGGGATGAGCAGTTCTTC. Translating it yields CASSGKLTGDEQFF.

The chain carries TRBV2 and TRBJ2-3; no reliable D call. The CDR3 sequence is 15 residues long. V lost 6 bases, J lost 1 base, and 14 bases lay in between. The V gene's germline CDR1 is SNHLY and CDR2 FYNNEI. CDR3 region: CASRVLNSGTDTQYF. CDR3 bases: TGTGCCAGCAGGGTACTTAATTCTGGCACAGATACGCAGTATTTT.

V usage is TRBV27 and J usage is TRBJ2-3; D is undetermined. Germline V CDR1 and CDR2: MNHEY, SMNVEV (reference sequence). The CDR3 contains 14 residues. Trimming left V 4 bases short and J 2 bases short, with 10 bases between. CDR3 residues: CASSSLKSTDTQYF. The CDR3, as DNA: TGTGCCAGCAGTTCGTTAAAATCCACAGATACGCAGTATTTT.

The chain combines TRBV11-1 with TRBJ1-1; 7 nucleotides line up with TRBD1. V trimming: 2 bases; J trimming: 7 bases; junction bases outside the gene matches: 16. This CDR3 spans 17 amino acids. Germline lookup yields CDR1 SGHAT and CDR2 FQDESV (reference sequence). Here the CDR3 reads CASSLPWTGALRGEAFF. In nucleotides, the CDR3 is TGTGCCAGCAGCTTACCGTGGACAGGTGCCCTGAGGGGTGAAGCTTTCTTT.